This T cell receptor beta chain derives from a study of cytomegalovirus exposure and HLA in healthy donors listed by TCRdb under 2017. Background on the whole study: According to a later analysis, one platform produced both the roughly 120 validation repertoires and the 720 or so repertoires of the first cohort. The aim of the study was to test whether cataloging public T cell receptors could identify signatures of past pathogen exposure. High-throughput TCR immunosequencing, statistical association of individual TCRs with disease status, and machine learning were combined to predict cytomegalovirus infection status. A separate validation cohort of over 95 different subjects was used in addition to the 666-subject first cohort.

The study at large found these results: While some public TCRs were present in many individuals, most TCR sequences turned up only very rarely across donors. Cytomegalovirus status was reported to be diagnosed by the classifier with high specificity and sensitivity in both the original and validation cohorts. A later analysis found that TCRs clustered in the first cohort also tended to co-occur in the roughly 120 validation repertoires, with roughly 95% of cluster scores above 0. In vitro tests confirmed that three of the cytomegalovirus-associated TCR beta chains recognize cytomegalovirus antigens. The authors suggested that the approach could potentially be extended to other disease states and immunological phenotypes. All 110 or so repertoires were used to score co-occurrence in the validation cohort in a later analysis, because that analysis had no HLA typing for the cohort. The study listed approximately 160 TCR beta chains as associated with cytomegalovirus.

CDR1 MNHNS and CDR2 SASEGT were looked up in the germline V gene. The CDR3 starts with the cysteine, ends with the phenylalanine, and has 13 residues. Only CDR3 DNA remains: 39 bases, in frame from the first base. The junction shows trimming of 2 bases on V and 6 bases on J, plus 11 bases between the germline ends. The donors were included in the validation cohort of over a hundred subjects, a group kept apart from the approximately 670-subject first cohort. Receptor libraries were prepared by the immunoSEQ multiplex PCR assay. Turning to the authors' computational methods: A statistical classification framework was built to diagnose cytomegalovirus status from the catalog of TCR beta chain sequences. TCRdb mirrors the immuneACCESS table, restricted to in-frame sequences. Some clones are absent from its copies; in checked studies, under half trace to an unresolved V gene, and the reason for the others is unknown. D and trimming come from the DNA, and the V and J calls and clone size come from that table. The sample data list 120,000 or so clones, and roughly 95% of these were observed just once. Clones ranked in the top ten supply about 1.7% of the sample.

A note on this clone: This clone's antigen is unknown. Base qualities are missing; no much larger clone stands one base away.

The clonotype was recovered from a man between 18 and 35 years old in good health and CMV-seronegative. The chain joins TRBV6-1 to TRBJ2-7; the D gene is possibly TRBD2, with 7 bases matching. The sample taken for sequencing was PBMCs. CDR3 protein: CASSESRGGEQYF. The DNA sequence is TGTGCCAGCAGTGAATCTAGGGGGGGCGAGCAGTACTTC.